This T cell receptor (beta chain) was sequenced in a study of shared clonotypes between healthy human individuals (dated by TCRdb to 2019 to 2021). With respect to the entire study: A couple of women and three men aged 18 to 49 years were included in the cohort. Between about 0.85 and 10 billion PBMCs per donor were obtained by leukapheresis. Blood TCR repertoires of 5 or 6 healthy adults were deeply sequenced to estimate repertoire size and the extent of clonotype sharing between individuals. Different laboratories and diverse techniques were used to prepare libraries and sequence TCR repertoires, to increase sequencing depth and limit assay-specific biases.

The junction carries 9 bases between V and J, which are trimmed by 1 base and 0 bases respectively. From the germline V gene, CDR1 is MGHRA and CDR2 is YSYEKL. The cysteine opens and the phenylalanine closes a CDR3 of 15 amino acids. Just CDR3 DNA is preserved here, 45 bases in frame from base 1. Summary of the overall study and its limitations: Pairwise subsampling led to the expectation that sequencing depth would affect the degree of clonotype sharing among donors. The small number of donors limited the genetic and exposure-history diversity represented. Only blood was sampled, and tissue TCR repertoires likely differ from those in blood.

Using the deep immunoSEQ assay, multiplex PCR amplified TCR CDR3 regions from genomic DNA. Genomic DNA extracted from each cell subset was distributed evenly over all wells of several immunoSEQ 96-well plates, and each plate served as one replicate. For unsorted PBMC, roughly 0.3 ug genomic DNA, equal to 25,000 to 35,000 T cell genomes, was loaded into each replicate PCR. Unsorted PBMC genomic DNA was sequenced across ten immunoSEQ deep assay plates. Purified libraries were quantified with a Qubit 3.0 fluorometer, sized on a Bioanalyzer 2100, and re-quantified with the KAPA Library Quantification kit. A separate single-read 150-cycle Illumina NextSeq 550 flow cell was used to sequence each immunoSEQ 96-well plate. For the original study's pipeline: The immunoSEQ output contained only junctional sequences without quality scores, so filtering could not match that applied to full-length reads. Sequences were annotated with PyIR, a Python wrapper for IgBLAST v1.9, and V/J genes and CDR3 were assigned using IMGT germline references. Reads were removed for weak V/J assignments (E-value above 1e-6), missing CDR3, stop codons, out-of-frame junctions, or ambiguous translated residues. A V3J clonotype was defined by an identical inferred V gene, J gene, and CDR3 amino acid sequence. Percentage overlap between repertoires was computed as shared unique clonotypes divided by the size of the smaller repertoire. Repertoire richness was assessed with RTK rarefaction, the Chao1 estimator, and Recon v2.1 estimates of unobserved clonotypes. TCRdb took this table from immuneACCESS and kept in-frame rearrangements with V and J called. Such tables lack part of the clones; where checked against another copy, unresolved V genes explain under half of the gap, and the rest is unexplained. V and J calls and clone size are those listed in that table; D and trimming were worked out from the DNA. The sample table contains about 470,000 clones; only one count was recorded for about 85% of them. Less than 15% of the sample belongs to the ten largest clones.

Healthy HIV-negative adults with no recently reported acute infections or vaccinations were included as donors. Every donor was a Caucasian adult residing in Nashville, Tennessee, USA. In the unsorted samples, 90 million or so PBMCs were counted, and genomic DNA was extracted using the QIAamp DNA Blood Mini kit. Blood was collected by leukapheresis, and PBMCs were isolated by Ficoll-Histopaque density gradient centrifugation and then cryopreserved in liquid nitrogen vapor phase. With regard to this clone: This clone's antigen is unknown. There are no base qualities to consult, and no much larger clone falls within one base.

The specimen sequenced was PBMCs. The chain uses TRBV4-1 and TRBJ1-1, with the D gene call left open. The receptor was derived from a woman aged 40 to 49 in good health. Some clones in this sample may be carry-over from other donors' samples. The DNA sequence follows: TGCGCCAGCAGCCAAGTTAACAGAATGAACACTGAAGCTTTCTTT. This translates into CASSQVNRMNTEAFF.